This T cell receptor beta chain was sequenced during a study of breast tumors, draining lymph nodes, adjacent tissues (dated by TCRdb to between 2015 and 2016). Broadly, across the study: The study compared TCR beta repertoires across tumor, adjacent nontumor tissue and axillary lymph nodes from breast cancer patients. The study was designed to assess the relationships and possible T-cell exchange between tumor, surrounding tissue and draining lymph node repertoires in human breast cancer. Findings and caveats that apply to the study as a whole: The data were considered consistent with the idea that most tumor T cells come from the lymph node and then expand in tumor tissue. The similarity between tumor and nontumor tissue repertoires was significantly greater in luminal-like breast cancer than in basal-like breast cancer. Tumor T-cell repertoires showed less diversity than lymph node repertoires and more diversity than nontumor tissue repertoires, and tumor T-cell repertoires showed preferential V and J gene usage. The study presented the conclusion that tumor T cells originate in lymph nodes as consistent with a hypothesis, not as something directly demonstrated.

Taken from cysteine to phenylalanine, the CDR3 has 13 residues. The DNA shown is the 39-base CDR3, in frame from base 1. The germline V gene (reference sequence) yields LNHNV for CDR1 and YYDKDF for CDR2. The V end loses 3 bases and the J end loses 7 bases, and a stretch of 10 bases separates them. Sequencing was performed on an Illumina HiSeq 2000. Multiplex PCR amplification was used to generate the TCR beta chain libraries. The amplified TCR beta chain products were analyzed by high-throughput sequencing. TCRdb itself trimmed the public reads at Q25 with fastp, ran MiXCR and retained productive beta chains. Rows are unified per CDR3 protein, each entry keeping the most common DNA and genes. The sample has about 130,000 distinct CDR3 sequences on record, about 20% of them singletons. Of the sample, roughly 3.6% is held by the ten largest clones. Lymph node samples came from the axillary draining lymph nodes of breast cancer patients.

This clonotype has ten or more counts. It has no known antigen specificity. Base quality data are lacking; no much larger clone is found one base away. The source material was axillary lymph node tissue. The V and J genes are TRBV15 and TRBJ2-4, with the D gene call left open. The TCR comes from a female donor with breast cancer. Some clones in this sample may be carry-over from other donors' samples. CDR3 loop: CATSRSVGNIQYF. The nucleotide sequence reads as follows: TGTGCCACCAGCAGGTCGGTAGGGAACATTCAGTACTTC.